The 31 T cell receptor beta chains listed next were all sequenced from one sample in a study of cytomegalovirus exposure and HLA in healthy donors. PCR involved 60 Vbeta and 13 Jbeta primers. Generated by immunoSEQ multiplex PCR, the TCRdb table keeps only in-frame clones and is missing some. The table includes 200,000 to 250,000 clones, roughly 78% detected once. Material for sequencing was PBMCs. These receptors were collected from a boy younger than 18 in good health and CMV-seronegative.

The J gene is TRBJ2-7, the V gene TRBV11-1; D is ambiguous. CDR1 is SGHAT, CDR2 FQDESV, per germline (reference sequence). The V end lost 2 bases, the J end lost 4 bases, and 6 bases lay between the germline ends. This CDR3 is 12 amino acids long. Here the CDR3 DNA reads TGTGCCAGCAGCTTACAGGATTACGAGCAGTACTTC. Residues: CASSLQDYEQYF.

This chain uses TRBV30 with TRBJ1-2; 7 bases agree with TRBD1. V was pared by 0 bases and J by 4 bases, with 8 bases of the junction left unmatched. Germline CDR1 reads GTSNPN; CDR2 reads SVGIG (reference sequence). The length of the CDR3 is 15 residues. This CDR3 is CAWSVRQGLVYGYTF. In DNA, the CDR3 is TGTGCCTGGAGTGTCCGACAGGGTCTAGTCTATGGCTACACCTTC.

The chain combines TRBV4-2 with TRBJ2-1; D ambiguous. With 1 base removed from V and 7 bases from J, the gap between germline ends came to 8 bases. CDR1 and CDR2 from the germline V gene are LGHNA and YNFKEQ. This CDR3 is built from 13 residues. CDR3 bases: TGTGCCAGCAGCCAAGCTTACAAGAATGAGCAGTTCTTC. It translates to CASSQAYKNEQFF.

This sequence joins TRBV7-9 and TRBJ2-5, with 10 nucleotides matching TRBD1. Gene TRBJ2-7 matches the end of the DNA better, so the J call may be wrong. This CDR3 is 15 amino acids long. CDR1 and CDR2 (germline): SEHNR, FQNEAQ (reference sequence). The CDR3 protein is CASSPGTGVTYEQYF. The CDR3 DNA follows: TGTGCCAGCAGCCCCGGGACAGGGGTTACCTACGAGCAGTACTTC.

Only a few counts were recorded for this clone. The germline gene is not matched at one end of the junction; a read error may be the cause. This chain uses TRBV5-6 with TRBJ1-2; tentative D call: TRBD1 (6 bases). The CDR3 consists of 12 residues. Germline V lookup: CDR1 SGHDT, CDR2 YYEEEE. DNA for the CDR3: TGTGCCAGCAGCTCCCGAGGGGGGGGCTTCTCCTTC. It specifies CASSSRGGGFSF.

The gene calls are TRBV11-3 and TRBJ2-7; TRBD1 aligns across 7 bases. The CDR3 is 16 residues long. The V gene end was trimmed by 1 base and the J gene end by 4 bases; junction bases not matched to a gene: 10. Germline CDR1 is SGHNT and CDR2 is YENEEA. The CDR3 coding sequence is TGTGCCAGCAGCTTAGTAGGAAAGGGGGCTAGATACGAGCAGTACTTC. This encodes CASSLVGKGARYEQYF.

CDR3 residues: CAWRHRNLNTGELFF. CDR3 nucleotides: TGTGCCTGGAGACACAGAAATCTGAACACCGGGGAGCTGTTTTTT. The chain combines TRBV30 with TRBJ2-2, with unresolved D. CDR1 and CDR2 from the germline V gene are GTSNPN and SVGIG (reference sequence). This CDR3 has 15 amino acids. Trimming left V 3 bases short and J 1 base short, with 12 bases between.

The rearrangement links TRBV9 to TRBJ2-3; D perhaps matches TRBD1 (6 bases). Trimming removed 3 bases at V and 1 base at J, with 15 bases between. Germline CDR1 is SGDLS and CDR2 is YYNGEE. The length of the CDR3 is 16 residues. CDR3 sequence: CASSAYIQGRTDTQYF. CDR3 coding DNA: TGTGCCAGCAGCGCATATATTCAGGGGCGCACAGATACGCAGTATTTT.

The chain couples TRBV4-2 to TRBJ2-6; possible D gene TRBD1, 6 bases. The CDR3 covers 17 residues. CDR1 is LGHNA, CDR2 YNFKEQ, per germline. V shed 3 bases and J shed 0 bases, with 12 bases lying between them. CDR3 bases: TGTGCCAGCAGCCAGAGTACAGGGTCCTCTGGGGCCAACGTCCTGACTTTC. Translated: CASSQSTGSSGANVLTF.

The gene calls are TRBV11-3 and TRBJ2-1, with 13 bases that match TRBD2. CDR1 SGHNT and CDR2 YENEEA come from the germline V gene. The CDR3 loop spans 15 amino acids. V dropped 5 bases and J dropped 4; count of bases not matched to a gene: 2. CDR3 loop: CASSPGLAGYNEQFF. For the CDR3, the DNA is TGTGCCAGCAGCCCGGGACTAGCGGGGTACAATGAGCAGTTCTTC. Complete variable domain (other parts from reference TRBV11-3 and TRBJ2-1): EAGVVQSPRYKIIEKKQPVAFWCNPISGHNTLYWYLQNLGQGPELLIRYENEEAVDDSQLPKDRFSAERLKGVDSTLKIQPAELGDSAVYLCASSPGLAGYNEQFFGPGTRLTVL.

This chain links TRBV27 with TRBJ1-2; tentative D call: TRBD1 (6 bases). V was trimmed by 0 bases and J by 7 bases, leaving 15 bases between them. This CDR3 has 15 amino acids. Germline CDR1 and CDR2: MNHEY and SMNVEV (reference sequence). The CDR3 reads CASSLSSPGAGGYTF. The CDR3 DNA reads as TGTGCCAGCAGTTTATCTTCGCCAGGGGCAGGTGGCTACACCTTC.

The chain joins TRBV5-5 to TRBJ1-4; perhaps TRBD1 as D (5 bases). Trimming removed 4 bases from V and 3 bases from J, with 22 bases in between. Germline loops: CDR1 SGHKS, CDR2 YYEKEE (reference sequence). The CDR3 sequence is 18 residues long. CDR3 coding DNA: TGTGCCAGCAGCAGGAGGGGACGGGAGGGGCAGCCTAATGAAAAACTGTTTTTT. This sequence encodes CASSRRGREGQPNEKLFF.

In DNA, the CDR3 is TGTGCCATCAGTGACGGAGCGGGGGGGGAAGGAACGCAGTATTTT. It translates to CAISDGAGGEGTQYF. The rearrangement links TRBV10-3 to TRBJ2-3, with TRBD2 matching over 10 bases. This CDR3 comprises 15 residues. Germline-derived CDR1 and CDR2 are ENHRY and SYGVKD. The trim removed 3 bases at V and 9 bases at J, leaving 9 bases unmatched.

The rearrangement joins TRBV6-1 to TRBJ1-1; D might be TRBD1 (6 bases). Trimming stripped 2 bases from V and 4 bases from J, with 26 bases between. CDR3 size: 19 residues. Germline V gene data show CDR1 as MNHNS and CDR2 as SASEGT. The CDR3 bases are TGTGCCAGCAGTGAAACGTCAGGGGAGATGCCTTGGCGGGTCACTGAAGCTTTCTTT. Its protein is CASSETSGEMPWRVTEAFF.

The chain has TRBV6-1 and TRBJ2-5; D is undetermined. This CDR3 is 14 amino acids long. CDR1 is MNHNS, CDR2 SASEGT, per germline. Trimming cost V 10 bases and J 1 base, with 16 bases left between them. CDR3 loop: CAIVVGQAQETQYF. The CDR3 DNA reads as TGTGCCATCGTTGTTGGGCAAGCCCAAGAGACCCAGTACTTC.

The DNA of the CDR3 is TGTGCCAGCAGCTTAGCTCTACAGGGGGCAGGCTACGAGCAGTACTTC. Translated, it gives CASSLALQGAGYEQYF. V gene TRBV11-2 combines with J gene TRBJ2-7; 9 bases fit TRBD1. The V gene's germline CDR1 is SGHAT and CDR2 FQNNGV. V trimming: 1 base; J trimming: 3 bases; junction bases outside the gene matches: 7. The CDR3 totals 16 residues.

As concerns this clone: At one of its ends the junction is not consistent with the germline gene, which may arise from a read error. Other DNA sequences of this sample code for an identical CDR3. V gene TRBV29-1 combines with J gene TRBJ2-3; 13 positions agree with TRBD2. Germline CDR1 SQVTM, CDR2 ANQGSEA. The CDR3 extends over 15 amino acids. CDR3 amino acids: CSVETSGRSTDTQYF. The DNA of the CDR3 is TGCAGTGTTGAGACTAGCGGGAGGTCGACAGATACGCAGTATTTT.

The CDR3 is CASSSRVRGSPLHF. The CDR3 nucleotides are TGTGCCAGCAGCTCTCGAGTCCGGGGATCACCCCTCCACTTT. The chain couples TRBV7-9 to TRBJ1-6; D call uncertain. Germline lookup yields CDR1 SEHNR and CDR2 FQNEAQ (reference sequence). The CDR3 loop spans 14 amino acids. Trimming pared 4 bases from V and 10 bases from J, leaving 14 bases between.

The CDR3 bases are TGTGCCAGCCTCGGACAGGGCAATCAGCCCCAGCATTTT. Residues: CASLGQGNQPQHF. The rearrangement uses TRBV27 and TRBJ1-5, with TRBD1 matching over 7 bases. The J segment lost 2 bases and the V segment lost 8 bases, leaving 3 bases of the junction unmatched. Looked up from germline, CDR1 is MNHEY and CDR2 is SMNVEV (reference sequence). The CDR3 spans 13 residues.

V gene TRBV7-9 combines with J gene TRBJ2-1, with D possibly TRBD1 on 5 matching bases. The CDR3 length is 14 residues. Trimming removed 4 bases at V and 9 bases at J, with 16 bases between. Germline V gives CDR1 SEHNR, CDR2 FQNEAQ (reference sequence). CDR3 nucleotide sequence: TGTGCCAGCAGCTACGAGAAGGGGATGGGTGAGCAGTTCTTC. Translating gives CASSYEKGMGEQFF.

This clone turned up a few times. The chain recombines TRBV5-1 with TRBJ2-1; 8 bases are shared with TRBD2. This CDR3 contains 17 residues. Germline CDR1 and CDR2: SGHRS and YFSETQ. Trimming removed 0 bases from V and 2 bases from J; junction bases left unmatched: 7. DNA for the CDR3: TGCGCCAGCAGCTTGGCCGATCGGGGGGGGACCTACAATGAGCAGTTCTTC. This translates into CASSLADRGGTYNEQFF.

V and J are TRBV14 and TRBJ1-2, with D perhaps TRBD1 (6 bases). Trimming stripped 5 bases from V and 6 bases from J, with 10 bases between. Germline V gives CDR1 SGHDN, CDR2 FVKESK. There are 12 residues in the CDR3. The chain's CDR3 is CASSGTGHGYTF. Here the CDR3 DNA reads TGTGCCAGCAGCGGAACAGGGCATGGCTACACCTTC.

V and J are TRBV10-3 and TRBJ2-1, with TRBD2 matching over 7 bases. This CDR3 is built from 15 residues. Germline V lookup: CDR1 ENHRY, CDR2 SYGVKD. Trimming cost V 8 bases and J 3 bases; bases outside gene matches: 10. The CDR3 coding sequence is TGTGCCATCGGCTCGAGCGGGAACCTCTACAATGAGCAGTTCTTC. Protein product: CAIGSSGNLYNEQFF.

The rearrangement links TRBV29-1 to TRBJ2-1; 7 bases map to TRBD2. Germline lookup yields CDR1 SQVTM and CDR2 ANQGSEA. CDR3 size: 13 residues. J gave up 4 bases and V 2 bases, and 2 bases lay outside the gene matches. The CDR3 loop is CSVESGDYNEQFF. The CDR3 DNA sequence: TGCAGCGTTGAAAGCGGGGATTACAATGAGCAGTTCTTC.

The V and J genes are TRBV9 and TRBJ2-3, with TRBD1 identical over 8 bases. There are 16 residues in the CDR3. Germline V gene sequence: CDR1 SGDLS, CDR2 YYNGEE. V lost 0 bases, J lost 0 bases, and 3 bases stayed unmatched. The CDR3 region has the DNA TGTGCCAGCAGCGTAGGACAGGGGCTGAGCACAGATACGCAGTATTTT. It specifies CASSVGQGLSTDTQYF.

The rearrangement uses TRBV7-9 and TRBJ1-1, with D tentatively TRBD1 (5 bases). V lost 5 bases to trimming and J lost 0 bases, with 19 bases between them. The CDR3 spans 17 residues. CDR1 SEHNR and CDR2 FQNEAQ come from the germline V gene (reference sequence). The CDR3 DNA reads TGTGCCAGCAGCCCCAGGGAGGCGTTTCTCATGAACACTGAAGCTTTCTTT. Translating gives CASSPREAFLMNTEAFF.

The CDR3 spells CASSPRGGPGNTIYF. For the CDR3, the DNA is TGTGCCAGCAGCCCGAGGGGGGGGCCTGGAAACACCATATATTTT. The gene calls are TRBV7-8 and TRBJ1-3; D is possibly TRBD1 (6 bases). Between the trimmed V and J ends, which lost 5 bases and 2 bases, there was a span of 13 bases. Germline V gene sequence: CDR1 SGHVS, CDR2 FQNEAQ. The CDR3 consists of 15 residues.

The rearrangement uses TRBV15 and TRBJ2-1, with D possibly matching TRBD2 (5 bases). Germline loops: CDR1 LNHNV, CDR2 YYDKDF (reference sequence). CDR3 length: 17 amino acids. Trimming took 0 bases from V and 0 from J, leaving 12 bases between them. CDR3 sequence reads: CATSRDLRANSYNEQFF. CDR3 nucleotides: TGTGCCACCAGCAGAGATTTGAGGGCCAACTCCTACAATGAGCAGTTCTTC.

This chain joins TRBV18 and TRBJ1-1; TRBD1 is a possible D gene (5 bases). The CDR3 extends over 11 amino acids. The V gene lost 7 bases and the J gene lost 6 bases, with 9 bases spanning the gap. Germline assignment: CDR1 KGHSH and CDR2 LQKENI. The CDR3 nucleotides read TGTGCCAGCTATGCGGGGGCTGAAGCTTTCTTT. It yields the protein CASYAGAEAFF.

The genes are TRBV19 and TRBJ2-3, with TRBD1 matching over 7 bases. Germline V gene lookup returns CDR1 LNHDA and CDR2 SQIVND (reference sequence). Trimming cost V 5 bases and J 4 bases; bases outside gene matches: 9. This CDR3 comprises 15 residues. CDR3 coding DNA: TGTGCCAGTAGTCCCAGACAGGGACGAGCAGATACGCAGTATTTT. It encodes CASSPRQGRADTQYF.

CDR3 DNA: TGTGCCTGGGATCTAAATGCCGGGGTCTTGAACACTGAAGCTTTCTTT. It yields the protein CAWDLNAGVLNTEAFF. The chain recombines TRBV30 with TRBJ1-1; D is uncertain. V was trimmed by 5 bases and J by 0 bases, leaving 19 bases between them. The CDR3 sequence is 16 residues long. CDR1 is GTSNPN, CDR2 SVGIG, per germline (reference sequence).